This T cell receptor beta chain was retrieved from a study of blood T cells in healthy people across ages. Findings of the study overall: More naive CD4+ cells and higher diversity marked long-lived donors relative to aged donors. Lack of knowledge of donor CMV status possibly confounded expanded clonotype changes.

Germline CDR1 and CDR2: SGHTA and FQGNSA. Trimming removed 1 base at V and 5 bases at J, with 8 bases between. The CDR3 runs 14 residues. This clonotype was seen more than once but under ten times. The target antigen is unknown. A sample-barcoded 5' primer and a J-beta primer mix were used in a second PCR of about 7 to 12 cycles. Carrying 12 random nucleotides, a template-switch adaptor labeled each individual cDNA molecule. Each sample yielded at least 2.5 million CDR3-containing paired-end reads. Via MiXCR, TCRdb re-called the 5' RACE reads, giving one row per CDR3 protein. The sample consists of about 810,000 distinct CDR3 sequences, under 40% of them appearing once.

The chain recombines TRBV7-2 with TRBJ1-4, with D unclear. Sequenced input: blood. This sequence originates from a man aged 18 to 30 in good health. CDR3 loop: CASSLGVGNEKLFF. CDR3 in DNA: TGTGCCAGCAGCTTAGGAGTGGGAAATGAAAAACTGTTTTTT.